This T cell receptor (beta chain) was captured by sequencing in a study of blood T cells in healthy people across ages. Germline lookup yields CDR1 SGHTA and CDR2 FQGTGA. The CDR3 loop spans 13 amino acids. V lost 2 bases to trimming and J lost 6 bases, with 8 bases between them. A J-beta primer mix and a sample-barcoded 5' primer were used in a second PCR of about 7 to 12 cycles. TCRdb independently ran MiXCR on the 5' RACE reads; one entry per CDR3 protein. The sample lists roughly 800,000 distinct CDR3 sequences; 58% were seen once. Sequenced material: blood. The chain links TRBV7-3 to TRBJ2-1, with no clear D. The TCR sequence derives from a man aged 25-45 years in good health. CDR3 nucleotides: TGTGCCAGCAGCTTAGTCAGGAGCAATGAGCAGTTCTTC. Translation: CASSLVRSNEQFF.